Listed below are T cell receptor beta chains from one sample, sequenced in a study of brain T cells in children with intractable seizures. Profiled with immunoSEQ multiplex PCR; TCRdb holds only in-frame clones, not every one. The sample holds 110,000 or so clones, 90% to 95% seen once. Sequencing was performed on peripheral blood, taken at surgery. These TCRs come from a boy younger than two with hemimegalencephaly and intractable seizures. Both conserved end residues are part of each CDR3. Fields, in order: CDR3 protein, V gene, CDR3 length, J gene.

CDR3aa: CASRENGGAYEQYF
v_gene: TRBV28
len: 14
j_gene: TRBJ2-7

CDR3aa: CASSLGGDTEAFF
v_gene: TRBV7-3
len: 13
j_gene: TRBJ1-1

CDR3aa: CASRTGNTEAFF
v_gene: TRBV11-2
len: 12
j_gene: TRBJ1-1

CDR3aa: CASSPGRNTEAFF
v_gene: TRBV7-2
len: 13
j_gene: TRBJ1-1

CDR3aa: CASFKLAGLYNEQFF
v_gene: TRBV28
len: 15
j_gene: TRBJ2-1

CDR3aa: CASSLGRGDYGYTF
v_gene: TRBV5-1
len: 14
j_gene: TRBJ1-2

CDR3aa: CASSPLIATLAKNIQYF
v_gene: TRBV4-2
len: 17
j_gene: TRBJ2-4

CDR3aa: CASSHPPGTSRYNEQFF
v_gene: TRBV3-1/TRBV3-2
len: 17
j_gene: TRBJ2-1

CDR3aa: CASSFSVLIGRGTDTQYF
v_gene: TRBV7-8
len: 18
j_gene: TRBJ2-3

CDR3aa: CASSLRVANQPQHF
v_gene: TRBV28
len: 14
j_gene: TRBJ1-5

CDR3aa: CASSFSGRTYNEQFF
v_gene: TRBV11-2
len: 15
j_gene: TRBJ2-1

CDR3aa: CASSNPTGLTDTQYF
v_gene: TRBV6-6
len: 15
j_gene: TRBJ2-3

CDR3aa: CASSIRLAAITDTQYF
v_gene: TRBV19
len: 16
j_gene: TRBJ2-3

CDR3aa: CASTGRVTDTQYF
v_gene: TRBV28
len: 13
j_gene: TRBJ2-3

CDR3aa: CASSLNRDRGAFF
v_gene: TRBV11-2
len: 13
j_gene: TRBJ1-1

CDR3aa: CASGKVLGETQYF
v_gene: TRBV7-2
len: 13
j_gene: TRBJ2-5

CDR3aa: CASSLTSGRALVNNEQFF
v_gene: TRBV5-1
len: 18
j_gene: TRBJ2-1

CDR3aa: CASSTGYGYTF
v_gene: TRBV19
len: 11
j_gene: TRBJ1-2

CDR3aa: CASSPQGVQDTQYF
v_gene: TRBV7-3
len: 14
j_gene: TRBJ2-3

CDR3aa: CASSRGQGASLRYGYTF
v_gene: TRBV9
len: 17
j_gene: TRBJ1-2

CDR3aa: CASSASWGSGGPGTGELFF
v_gene: TRBV9
len: 19
j_gene: TRBJ2-2

CDR3aa: CASSQDRGRGYTF
v_gene: TRBV5-6
len: 13
j_gene: TRBJ1-2

CDR3aa: CASSIGSGENTEAFF
v_gene: TRBV19
len: 15
j_gene: TRBJ1-1

CDR3aa: CASSLVGGQEETQYF
v_gene: TRBV5-1
len: 15
j_gene: TRBJ2-5

CDR3aa: CASSLDRGQPQHF
v_gene: TRBV4-1
len: 13
j_gene: TRBJ1-5

CDR3aa: CASSPLGTGSGNTIYF
v_gene: TRBV18
len: 16
j_gene: TRBJ1-3

CDR3aa: CASSVVPTSINEQFF
v_gene: TRBV9
len: 15
j_gene: TRBJ2-1

CDR3aa: CASGLLNQPQHF
v_gene: TRBV12-5
len: 12
j_gene: TRBJ1-5

CDR3aa: CASSLAVASDMDF
v_gene: TRBV11-3
len: 13
j_gene: TRBJ2-3

CDR3aa: CASSPGRGRDQPQHF
v_gene: TRBV6-2/TRBV6-3
len: 15
j_gene: TRBJ1-5

CDR3aa: CASTPQRQYYEQYF
v_gene: TRBV28
len: 14
j_gene: TRBJ2-7

CDR3aa: CASSPGGATDTQYF
v_gene: TRBV9
len: 14
j_gene: TRBJ2-3

CDR3aa: CASSHLDRNQPQHF
v_gene: TRBV4-2
len: 14
j_gene: TRBJ1-5

CDR3aa: CASSLVAEKLFF
v_gene: TRBV7-9
len: 12
j_gene: TRBJ1-4

CDR3aa: CASSFDAAATDTQYF
v_gene: TRBV5-1
len: 15
j_gene: TRBJ2-3

CDR3aa: CASSAQGRSETQYF
v_gene: TRBV7-8
len: 14
j_gene: TRBJ2-5

CDR3aa: CAISENVRDPYGYTF
v_gene: TRBV10-3
len: 15
j_gene: TRBJ1-2

CDR3aa: CASSFFQGITEAFF
v_gene: TRBV5-8
len: 14
j_gene: TRBJ1-1

CDR3aa: CASSPEQDSPLHF
v_gene: TRBV5-1
len: 13
j_gene: TRBJ1-6